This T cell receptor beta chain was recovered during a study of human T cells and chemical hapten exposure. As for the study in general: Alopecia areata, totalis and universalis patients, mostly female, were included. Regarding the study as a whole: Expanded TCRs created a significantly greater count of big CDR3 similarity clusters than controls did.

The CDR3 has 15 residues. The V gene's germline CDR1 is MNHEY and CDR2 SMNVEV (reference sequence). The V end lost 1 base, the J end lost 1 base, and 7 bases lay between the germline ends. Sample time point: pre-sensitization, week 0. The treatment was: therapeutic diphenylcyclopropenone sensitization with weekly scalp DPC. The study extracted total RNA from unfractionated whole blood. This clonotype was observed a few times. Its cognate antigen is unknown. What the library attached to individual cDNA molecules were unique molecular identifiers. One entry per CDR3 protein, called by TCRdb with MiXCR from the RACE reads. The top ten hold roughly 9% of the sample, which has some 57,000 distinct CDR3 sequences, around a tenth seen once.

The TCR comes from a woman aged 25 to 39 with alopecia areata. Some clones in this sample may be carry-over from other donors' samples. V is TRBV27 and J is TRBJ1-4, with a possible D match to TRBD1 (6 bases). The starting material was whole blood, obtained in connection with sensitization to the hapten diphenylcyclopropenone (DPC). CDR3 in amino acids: CASSLWGQTNEKLFF. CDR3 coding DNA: TGTGCCAGCAGTTTATGGGGGCAAACTAATGAAAAACTGTTTTTT.